This paragraph reports one TCR beta chain. Its antigen is currently unknown. The TCRbeta library incorporated unique molecular identifiers. TCRdb passed the PCR reads through MiXCR, listing each CDR3 protein once. Here the sample spans approximately 9,400 distinct CDR3 sequences, 17% being singletons. These data are taken from a study of T-cell reconstitution after alpha-beta-depleted transplantation in children. General study findings and limits: After transplant, high TCRbeta diversity at day 60 in some patients arose from surviving recipient T cells and thymic progenitors. At one year after transplant, newly produced T cells mostly accounted for T-cell counts and diversity. Approximately two months post-transplant, alpha-beta T cells reportedly originated from several hundred expanded graft clones.

V trimming: 4 bases; J trimming: 4 bases; junction bases outside the gene matches: 5. CDR3 length equals 14 residues. From germline, CDR1 is SGHTA and CDR2 FQGNSA. The TCR was taken from a girl under three years old who had a stem cell transplant for combined immunodeficiency, so the T cells may come from the graft donor. The source was PBMCs, mostly from graft donor cells, collected 60 days after TCRalphabeta/CD19-depleted stem cell transplant. This sequence joins TRBV7-2 and TRBJ1-2, with 8 bases identical to TRBD1. CDR3 nucleotide sequence: TGTGCCAGCAGCTCCAGGGGGCCATCCTATGGCTACACCTTC. The encoded protein is CASSSRGPSYGYTF.